This T cell receptor beta chain was documented in a study of T cell responses to AZD1222 COVID-19 vaccine. General observations from the study: Receipt of two AZD1222 doses was followed by a rise in Spike-specific TCR breadth and depth. Just 6 or 7 people given AZD1222 tested seropositive at baseline. Mostly white British, mostly female donors; authors suggested clonal diversity may be underestimated.

The V end lost 1 base, the J end lost 3 bases, and 4 bases lay between the germline ends. Looked up from germline, CDR1 is SGHAT and CDR2 is FQNNGV. CDR3 length: 12 residues. Points on this clone: Its specificity is unknown.

Samples with a second dose at about 4 or about 12 weeks were pooled together. Sequenced by immunoSEQ multiplex PCR; TCRdb stores in-frame clones only, minus some. The sample consists of tens of thousands of clones, roughly nine tenths of them appearing once. The genes are TRBV11-2 and TRBJ2-7; D is unclear. The TCR was taken from an adult who received the AZD1222 COVID-19 vaccine. Sequencing used peripheral blood, obtained 28 days after the second AZD1222 dose. CDR3 in DNA: TGTGCCAGCAGCTTAGGCGACTACGAGCAGTACTTC. It yields the protein CASSLGDYEQYF.